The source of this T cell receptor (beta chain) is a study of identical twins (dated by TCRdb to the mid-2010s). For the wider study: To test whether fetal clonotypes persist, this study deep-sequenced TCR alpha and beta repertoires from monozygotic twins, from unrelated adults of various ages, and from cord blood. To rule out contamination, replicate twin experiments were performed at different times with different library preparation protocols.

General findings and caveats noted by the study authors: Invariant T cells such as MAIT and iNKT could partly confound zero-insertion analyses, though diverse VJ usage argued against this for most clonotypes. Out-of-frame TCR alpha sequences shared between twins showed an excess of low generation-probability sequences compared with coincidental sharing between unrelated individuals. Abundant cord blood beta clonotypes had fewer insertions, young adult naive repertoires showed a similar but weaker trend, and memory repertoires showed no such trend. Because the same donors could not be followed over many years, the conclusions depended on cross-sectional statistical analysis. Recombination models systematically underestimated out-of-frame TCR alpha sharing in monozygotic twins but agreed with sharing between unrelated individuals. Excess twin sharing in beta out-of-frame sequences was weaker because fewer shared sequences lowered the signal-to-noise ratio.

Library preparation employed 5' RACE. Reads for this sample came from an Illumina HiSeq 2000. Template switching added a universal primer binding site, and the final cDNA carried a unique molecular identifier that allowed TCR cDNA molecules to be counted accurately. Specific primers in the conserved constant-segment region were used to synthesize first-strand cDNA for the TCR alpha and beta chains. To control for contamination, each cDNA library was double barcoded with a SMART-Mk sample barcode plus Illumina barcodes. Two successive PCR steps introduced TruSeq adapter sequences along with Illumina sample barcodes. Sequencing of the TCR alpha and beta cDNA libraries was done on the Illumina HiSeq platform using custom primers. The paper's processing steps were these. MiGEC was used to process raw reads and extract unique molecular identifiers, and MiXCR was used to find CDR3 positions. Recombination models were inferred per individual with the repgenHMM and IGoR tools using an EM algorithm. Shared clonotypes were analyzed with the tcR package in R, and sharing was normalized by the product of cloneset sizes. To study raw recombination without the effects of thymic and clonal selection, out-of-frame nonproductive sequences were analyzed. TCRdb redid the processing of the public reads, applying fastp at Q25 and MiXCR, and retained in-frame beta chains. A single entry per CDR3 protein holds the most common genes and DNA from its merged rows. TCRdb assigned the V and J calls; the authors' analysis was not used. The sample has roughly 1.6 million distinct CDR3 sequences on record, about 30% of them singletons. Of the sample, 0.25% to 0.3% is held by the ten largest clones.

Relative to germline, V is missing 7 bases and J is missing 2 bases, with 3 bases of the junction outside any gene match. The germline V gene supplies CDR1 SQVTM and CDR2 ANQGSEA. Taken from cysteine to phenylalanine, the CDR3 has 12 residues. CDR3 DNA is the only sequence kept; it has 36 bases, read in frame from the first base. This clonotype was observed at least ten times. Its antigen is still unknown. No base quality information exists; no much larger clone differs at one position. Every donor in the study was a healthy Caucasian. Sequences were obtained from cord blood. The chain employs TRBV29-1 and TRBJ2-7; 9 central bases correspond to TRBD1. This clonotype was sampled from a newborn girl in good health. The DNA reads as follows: TGCAGCGCCGGGACAGGGCCCTACGAGCAGTACTTC. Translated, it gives CSAGTGPYEQYF.